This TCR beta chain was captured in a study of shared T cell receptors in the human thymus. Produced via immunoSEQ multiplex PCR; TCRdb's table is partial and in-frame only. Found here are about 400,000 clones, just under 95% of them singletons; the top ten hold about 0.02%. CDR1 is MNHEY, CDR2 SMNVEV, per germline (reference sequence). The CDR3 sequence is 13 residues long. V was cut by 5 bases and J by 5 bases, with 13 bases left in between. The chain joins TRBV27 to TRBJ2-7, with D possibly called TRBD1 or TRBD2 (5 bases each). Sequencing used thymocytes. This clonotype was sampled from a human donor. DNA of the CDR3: TGTGCCAGCAGTCGGGACCGTTCGGACGAGCAGTACTTC. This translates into CASSRDRSDEQYF.